These T cell receptor beta chains were read from a single sample in a study of T cell changes during pregnancy in multiple sclerosis. The assay was immunoSEQ multiplex PCR, and TCRdb's table has in-frame clones only and misses some. The sample has roughly 40,000 clones, around nine tenths seen once. This material consisted of peripheral blood, taken before pregnancy. All receptors come from a female donor with multiple sclerosis, enrolled in a pregnancy study. The CDR3 runs from the conserved cysteine through the conserved F or W. Each record gives: D gene, V gene, clone size, J gene, CDR3 DNA, CDR3 protein. A D gene is named only where the DNA matches it firmly. Not all rows give a size; the values are once, few, many and, for expanded clones, a class.

D gene: TRBD1; V gene: TRBV4-2; clone size: once; J gene: TRBJ1-4; CDR3 DNA: TGTGCCAGCAGCCAGGGACAGGGTGAAAAACTGTTTTTT; CDR3 protein: CASSQGQGEKLFF
D gene: TRBD2; V gene: TRBV30; clone size: -; J gene: TRBJ2-7; CDR3 DNA: TGTGCCTGGAGTGTGGTCCGGACTAGCGGGAGAGGAATCAGAGAGCAGTACTTC; CDR3 protein: CAWSVVRTSGRGIREQYF
D gene: TRBD2; V gene: TRBV6-1; clone size: -; J gene: TRBJ2-7; CDR3 DNA: TGTGCCAGCAGTGAAGCGAGAGAGGGGCGGGAGTACCCCTACGAGCAGTACTTC; CDR3 protein: CASSEAREGREYPYEQYF
D gene: -; V gene: TRBV14; clone size: -; J gene: TRBJ2-3; CDR3 DNA: TGTGCCAGCAGCCGAGGAGTAGCAGATACGCAGTATTTT; CDR3 protein: CASSRGVADTQYF
D gene: -; V gene: TRBV30; clone size: -; J gene: TRBJ2-2; CDR3 DNA: TGTGCCTGGGGATTAAGGGGGACCGGGGAGCTGTTTTTT; CDR3 protein: CAWGLRGTGELFF
D gene: -; V gene: TRBV2; clone size: -; J gene: TRBJ1-2; CDR3 DNA: TGTGCCAGCAGTGAAGCGCGGGCAGGGGATGGCTACACCTTC; CDR3 protein: CASSEARAGDGYTF
D gene: TRBD2; V gene: TRBV5-6; clone size: once; J gene: TRBJ2-5; CDR3 DNA: TGTGCCAGCAGCTTCGACCGTAGCGGGAGGAGTGAGACCCAGTACTTC; CDR3 protein: CASSFDRSGRSETQYF
D gene: -; V gene: TRBV11-2; clone size: -; J gene: TRBJ2-2; CDR3 DNA: TGTGCCAGCAGCCTTAGGGAGGCCGGGGAGCTGTTTTTT; CDR3 protein: CASSLREAGELFF
D gene: TRBD1; V gene: TRBV5-1; clone size: -; J gene: TRBJ2-1; CDR3 DNA: TGCGCCAGCAGCTTGGATCTTACAGGGGGGTCCTACAATGAGCAGTTCTTC; CDR3 protein: CASSLDLTGGSYNEQFF
D gene: -; V gene: TRBV7-2; clone size: -; J gene: TRBJ2-1; CDR3 DNA: TGTGCCAGCAGCCGAGAGATTTACAATGAGCAGTTCTTC; CDR3 protein: CASSREIYNEQFF
D gene: TRBD2; V gene: TRBV5-1; clone size: -; J gene: TRBJ2-2; CDR3 DNA: TGCGCCAGCAGCTTGGTTGGACTAGCTTCCGGGGAGCTGTTTTTT; CDR3 protein: CASSLVGLASGELFF
D gene: TRBD1; V gene: TRBV5-4; clone size: -; J gene: TRBJ2-3; CDR3 DNA: TGTGCCAGCAGTAGTCAGGGGGCGGGAGATACGCAGTATTTT; CDR3 protein: CASSSQGAGDTQYF
D gene: -; V gene: TRBV9; clone size: -; J gene: TRBJ2-7; CDR3 DNA: TGTGCCAGCAGCTTCGGGGACAACTCCTACGAGCAGTACTTC; CDR3 protein: CASSFGDNSYEQYF
D gene: -; V gene: TRBV11-2; clone size: -; J gene: TRBJ1-3; CDR3 DNA: TGTGCCAGCAGCCAAAACGGGATCTCTGGAAACACCATATATTTT; CDR3 protein: CASSQNGISGNTIYF
D gene: -; V gene: TRBV19; clone size: -; J gene: TRBJ1-5; CDR3 DNA: TGTGCCAGTAGTAGGACAGACGTGGGCAATCAGCCCCAGCATTTT; CDR3 protein: CASSRTDVGNQPQHF
D gene: -; V gene: TRBV28; clone size: once; J gene: TRBJ1-5; CDR3 DNA: TGTGCCAGCAGTTTAACCCAGGGTAATAGCAATCAGCCCCAGCATTTT; CDR3 protein: CASSLTQGNSNQPQHF
D gene: TRBD1; V gene: TRBV7-9; clone size: -; J gene: TRBJ2-5; CDR3 DNA: TGTGCCAGCAGCTTATACTGGACAGGGGCGAAAGAGACCCAGTACTTC; CDR3 protein: CASSLYWTGAKETQYF
D gene: -; V gene: TRBV7-7; clone size: -; J gene: TRBJ2-1; CDR3 DNA: TGTGCTAGCAGCTCGTCACCGGGAACTTACAATGAGCAGTTCTTC; CDR3 protein: CASSSSPGTYNEQFF
D gene: -; V gene: TRBV29-1; clone size: -; J gene: TRBJ1-5; CDR3 DNA: TGCAGCGTTGACGAGGGCCACAATCAGCCCCAGCATTTT; CDR3 protein: CSVDEGHNQPQHF
D gene: -; V gene: TRBV29-1; clone size: -; J gene: TRBJ2-7; CDR3 DNA: TGCAGCGTTGTCGAGGGACTTCTGTACGAGCAGTACTTC; CDR3 protein: CSVVEGLLYEQYF
D gene: -; V gene: TRBV7-6; clone size: -; J gene: TRBJ2-5; CDR3 DNA: TGTGCCAGCAGCCCACTGGAGGGGTTCCAAGAGACCCAGTACTTC; CDR3 protein: CASSPLEGFQETQYF
D gene: TRBD2; V gene: TRBV7-2; clone size: -; J gene: TRBJ2-1; CDR3 DNA: TGTGCCAGCAGCTCCCACCGACTAGCGGGAGTTGAGCAGTTCTTC; CDR3 protein: CASSSHRLAGVEQFF
D gene: -; V gene: TRBV9; clone size: few; J gene: TRBJ2-2; CDR3 DNA: TGTGCCAGCAGCCCCCGAGGTGACGGGGAGCTGTTTTTT; CDR3 protein: CASSPRGDGELFF
D gene: -; V gene: TRBV27; clone size: -; J gene: TRBJ1-5; CDR3 DNA: TGTGCCAGCAGTCCCCTAGGGGCAGGGTTCGGCAATCAGCCCCAGCATTTT; CDR3 protein: CASSPLGAGFGNQPQHF
D gene: -; V gene: TRBV30; clone size: -; J gene: TRBJ2-1; CDR3 DNA: TGTGCCTGGAGTGTGACTAGATCCGATGAGCAGTTCTTC; CDR3 protein: CAWSVTRSDEQFF
D gene: -; V gene: TRBV7-3; clone size: once; J gene: TRBJ2-1; CDR3 DNA: TGTGCCAGCAGCTTACTACTCCAGGGGGGTGAGCAGTTCTTC; CDR3 protein: CASSLLLQGGEQFF
D gene: -; V gene: TRBV7-8; clone size: -; J gene: TRBJ1-1; CDR3 DNA: TGTGCCAGCAGCTTAGCCCACCCTAAGAGGTTTTACTCTGAAGCTTTCTTT; CDR3 protein: CASSLAHPKRFYSEAFF
D gene: TRBD2; V gene: TRBV7-6; clone size: -; J gene: TRBJ2-7; CDR3 DNA: TGTGCCAGCAGCTTACAGGGAGGGTACGAGCAGTACTTC; CDR3 protein: CASSLQGGYEQYF
D gene: TRBD1; V gene: TRBV30; clone size: -; J gene: TRBJ1-4; CDR3 DNA: TGTGCCTGGAGTTCGACAGGGGGCCGAGAAAAACTGTTTTTT; CDR3 protein: CAWSSTGGREKLFF